These 11 T cell receptor beta chains were sequenced from one sample in a study of blood T cell repertoires in COVID-19. Sequencing was performed with immunoSEQ multiplex PCR; in TCRdb, only in-frame clones are kept and a portion is missing. The data hold more than 250,000 clones, with around 88% observed a single time. Sequencing used PBMCs or T cells enriched from blood (not recorded which). The receptors come from a woman aged 35 to 49 with acute COVID-19.

The chain recombines TRBV30 with TRBJ1-1; D uncertain. CDR3 length: 13 amino acids. Trimming cost V 0 bases and J 0 bases, with 5 bases left between them. CDR1 and CDR2 from the germline V gene are GTSNPN and SVGIG (reference sequence). CDR3 loop: CAWSVHMNTEAFF. The CDR3, as DNA: TGTGCCTGGAGTGTTCACATGAACACTGAAGCTTTCTTT.

This clone was counted only a few times. This chain connects TRBV6-5 to TRBJ2-4, with TRBD2 matching over 7 bases. The germline V gene has CDR1 MNHEY and CDR2 SVGAGI. Losses at the gene ends were 7 bases for V and 9 bases for J; bases not matched to a gene: 12. This CDR3 is 14 amino acids long. Here the CDR3 reads CASKLAGWGGIQYF. Written as DNA, the CDR3 is TGTGCCAGCAAATTGGCTGGGTGGGGGGGCATTCAGTACTTC.

This clone was recorded only once. The J gene is TRBJ2-1, the V gene TRBV5-1; maybe TRBD1 (6 bases). The germline V and J ends were trimmed by 5 bases and 7 bases, with 16 bases remaining between them. CDR1 is SGHRS, CDR2 YFSETQ, per germline. The CDR3 extends over 14 amino acids. The CDR3 region is CASSWGRTKNEQFF. CDR3 in DNA: TGCGCCAGCAGTTGGGGGCGAACGAAGAATGAGCAGTTCTTC.

This sequence joins TRBV11-2 and TRBJ1-5; D remains ambiguous. Germline V gives CDR1 SGHAT, CDR2 FQNNGV. V was pared by 5 bases and J by 4 bases, with 21 bases between. The CDR3 is made up of 17 amino acids. The CDR3 coding sequence is TGTGCCAGCAGCCTCTTTAGGTTCGGGGTAAGGAATCAGCCCCAGCATTTT. Translated, it gives CASSLFRFGVRNQPQHF.

J is TRBJ1-5 and V is TRBV27; a weak D match, TRBD1 (5 bases). Per germline, CDR1 MNHEY and CDR2 SMNVEV (reference sequence). Trimming took 5 bases from V and 3 from J, leaving 14 bases between them. The CDR3 has 15 residues. CDR3 nucleotides: TGTGCCAGCAGTCAAAACGGGGGATACAATCAGCCCCAGCATTTT. Its protein is CASSQNGGYNQPQHF.

This sequence joins TRBV18 and TRBJ1-1; D may be TRBD1 (6 bases). The V gene lost 3 bases and the J gene lost 6 bases, with 11 bases spanning the gap. CDR1 and CDR2 from the germline V gene are KGHSH and LQKENI. This CDR3 spans 13 amino acids. CDR3 loop: CASSPNRAAEAFF. In DNA form, the CDR3 reads TGTGCCAGCTCACCGAACAGGGCGGCTGAAGCTTTCTTT.

The J gene is TRBJ2-1, the V gene TRBV10-3, with D tentatively TRBD2 (6 bases). This CDR3 contains 14 residues. Germline V lookup: CDR1 ENHRY, CDR2 SYGVKD. V was clipped by 7 bases and J by 6 bases, with 16 bases between them. The CDR3 region is CAITWTPGGNEQFF. CDR3 nucleotides: TGTGCCATCACTTGGACTCCCGGGGGCAATGAGCAGTTCTTC.

This rearrangement joins TRBV10-3 to TRBJ2-5; no reliable D call. CDR3 length: 14 amino acids. Germline CDR1 and CDR2: ENHRY and SYGVKD. With 0 bases removed from V and 2 bases from J, the gap between germline ends came to 7 bases. DNA for the CDR3: TGTGCCATCAGTGAGTCTCAACGGCAAGAGACCCAGTACTTC. Protein sequence: CAISESQRQETQYF.

This chain uses TRBV24-1 with TRBJ1-2; the match to TRBD1 covers 7 bases. The junction had 6 bases not matched to a gene; V was cut back by 4 bases and J by 8 bases. The CDR3 contains 13 residues. CDR1 and CDR2 from the germline V gene are KGHDR and SFDVKD. DNA of the CDR3: TGTGCCACCAGTGACCGACAGGGAAACGGCTACACCTTC. Translation: CATSDRQGNGYTF.

This CDR3 is CASSLRWTGARLNTEAFF. The CDR3, as DNA: TGTGCCAGCAGCTTGCGGTGGACAGGGGCAAGGCTGAACACTGAAGCTTTCTTT. The chain carries TRBV5-6 and TRBJ1-1; 9 nucleotides agree with TRBD1. The CDR3 sequence is 18 residues long. CDR1 is SGHDT and CDR2 is YYEEEE in the germline V gene. V shed 1 base and J 0 bases; nucleotides not matched to a gene: 10.

This clone has just a few counts. The chain uses TRBV24-1 and TRBJ2-2, with 8 bases lining up with TRBD1. There are 15 residues in the CDR3. Trimming cost V 8 bases and J 0 bases; bases outside gene matches: 4. Per germline, CDR1 KGHDR and CDR2 SFDVKD. CDR3: CATTETGANTGELFF. DNA for the CDR3: TGTGCCACCACCGAGACAGGGGCGAACACCGGGGAGCTGTTTTTT.